This T cell receptor beta chain was recovered during a study of Tregs in tolerant kidney transplant recipients. CD4+CD25+CD127- Tregs, CD4+CD25- non-Tregs, CD4 and CD8 cells were sorted. Before regulatory T cell sorting, thawed PBMCs rested overnight at 37°C in approximately 200 IU/ml IL-2. The ends were cut back, 1 base at V and 10 bases at J, with 10 bases in the middle. This CDR3 has 12 amino acids. Germline lookup yields CDR1 SGHDN and CDR2 FVKESK. Comment on this clone: Its specificity is unknown.

Study results and caveats: The small number of patients limits these findings pending further validation. This study did not directly address biological reproducibility.

The method was immunoSEQ multiplex PCR; TCRdb's version includes in-frame clones alone and lacks a portion of them. Of 35,000 to 55,000 clones listed, about 89% were seen once; the top ten hold about 0.74%. This TCR came from a human donor in good health. The source material was Tregs from blood. The rearrangement uses TRBV14 and TRBJ1-1; D is unclear. The CDR3 loop reads CASSQAGFGAFF. The CDR3 DNA follows: TGTGCCAGCAGCCAAGCGGGGTTCGGAGCTTTCTTT.